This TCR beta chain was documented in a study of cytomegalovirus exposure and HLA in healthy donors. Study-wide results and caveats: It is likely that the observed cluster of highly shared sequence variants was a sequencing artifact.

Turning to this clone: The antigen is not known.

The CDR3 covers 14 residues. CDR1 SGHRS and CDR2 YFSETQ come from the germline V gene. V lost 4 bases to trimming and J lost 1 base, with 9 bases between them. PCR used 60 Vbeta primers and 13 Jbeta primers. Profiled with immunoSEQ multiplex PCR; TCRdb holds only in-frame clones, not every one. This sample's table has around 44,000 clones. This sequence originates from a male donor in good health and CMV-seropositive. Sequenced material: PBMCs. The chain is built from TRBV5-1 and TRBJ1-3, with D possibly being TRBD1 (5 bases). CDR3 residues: CASSDGTSGNTIYF. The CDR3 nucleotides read TGCGCCAGCAGCGACGGGACTTCTGGAAACACCATATATTTT.